One T cell receptor beta chain is described in this entry. Sequencing was performed with immunoSEQ multiplex PCR; in TCRdb, only in-frame clones are kept and a portion is missing. The sample lists roughly 130,000 clones; about 95% were seen once. This specimen belongs to a study of control samples from healthy donors and cancer patients. Germline assignment: CDR1 SGDLS and CDR2 YYNGEE. This CDR3 has 11 residues. V lost 3 bases and J 4 bases, leaving 2 bases between the germline ends. The TCR sequence derives from a man younger than 45 in good health. This chain connects TRBV9 to TRBJ1-3; D is undetermined. The source material was blood. The DNA of the CDR3 is TGTGCCAGCAGCGAAGGAAACACCATATATTTT. Translating gives CASSEGNTIYF.